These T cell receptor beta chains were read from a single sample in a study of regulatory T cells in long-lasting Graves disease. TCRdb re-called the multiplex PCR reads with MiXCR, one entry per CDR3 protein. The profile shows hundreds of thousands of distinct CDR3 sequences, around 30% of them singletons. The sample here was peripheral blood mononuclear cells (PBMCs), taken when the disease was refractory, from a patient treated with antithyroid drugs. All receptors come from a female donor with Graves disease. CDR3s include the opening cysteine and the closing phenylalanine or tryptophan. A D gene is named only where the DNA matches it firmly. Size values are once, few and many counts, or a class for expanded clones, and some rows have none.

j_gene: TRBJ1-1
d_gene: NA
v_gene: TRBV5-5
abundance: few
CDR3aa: CASSLVIGSNTEAFF
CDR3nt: TGTGCCAGCAGCTTGGTTATAGGGTCGAACACTGAAGCTTTCTTT

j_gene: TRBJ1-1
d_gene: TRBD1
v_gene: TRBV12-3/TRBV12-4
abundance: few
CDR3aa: CASTQGVGTEAFF
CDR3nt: TGTGCCAGCACCCAGGGGGTCGGTACTGAAGCTTTCTTT

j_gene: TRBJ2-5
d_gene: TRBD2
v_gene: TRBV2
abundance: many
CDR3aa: CASRMTGGLRETQYF
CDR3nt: TGTGCCAGCAGGATGACGGGAGGGCTGAGGGAGACCCAGTACTTC

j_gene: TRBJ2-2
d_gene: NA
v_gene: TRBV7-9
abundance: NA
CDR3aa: CASSSSRANTGELFF
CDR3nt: TGTGCCAGCAGCTCTAGCAGGGCGAACACCGGGGAGCTGTTTTTT

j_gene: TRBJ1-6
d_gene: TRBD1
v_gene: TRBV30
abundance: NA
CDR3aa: CAWTPDRRNSPLHF
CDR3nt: TGTGCCTGGACCCCGGACAGGAGAAACTCACCCCTCCACTTT

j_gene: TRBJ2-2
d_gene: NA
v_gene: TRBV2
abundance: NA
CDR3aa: CASIRDAGNTGELFF
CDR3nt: TGTGCCAGCATCCGAGACGCGGGGAACACCGGGGAGCTGTTTTTT

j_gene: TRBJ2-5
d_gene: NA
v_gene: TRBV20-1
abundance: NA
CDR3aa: CSARPANEETQYF
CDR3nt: TGCAGTGCTAGACCCGCTAACGAAGAGACCCAGTACTTC

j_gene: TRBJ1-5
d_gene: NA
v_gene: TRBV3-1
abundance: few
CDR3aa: CASSQDLTAPRPQHF
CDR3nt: TGTGCCAGCAGCCAAGATCTGACGGCCCCCCGGCCCCAGCATTTT

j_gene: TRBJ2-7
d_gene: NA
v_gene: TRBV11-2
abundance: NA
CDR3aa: CASSFPGHHYEQYF
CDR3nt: TGTGCCAGCAGCTTTCCGGGACACCACTACGAGCAGTACTTC

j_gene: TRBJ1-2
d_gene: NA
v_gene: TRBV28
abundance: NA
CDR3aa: CASSSGPDNYGYTF
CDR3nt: TGTGCCAGCAGTTCGGGACCAGATAACTATGGCTACACCTTC

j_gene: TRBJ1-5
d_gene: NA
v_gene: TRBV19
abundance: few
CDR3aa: CASSIGSGVAPQHF
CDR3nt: TGTGCCAGTAGTATAGGATCAGGCGTGGCGCCCCAGCATTTT

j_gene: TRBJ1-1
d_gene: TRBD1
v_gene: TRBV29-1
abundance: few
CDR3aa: CSVVRDRGRAEAFF
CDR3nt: TGCAGCGTTGTGAGGGACAGGGGGCGGGCTGAAGCTTTCTTT

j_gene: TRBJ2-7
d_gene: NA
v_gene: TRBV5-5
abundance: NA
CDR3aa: CASSLPRATYEQYF
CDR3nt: TGTGCCAGCAGCTTGCCGAGGGCGACCTACGAGCAGTACTTC

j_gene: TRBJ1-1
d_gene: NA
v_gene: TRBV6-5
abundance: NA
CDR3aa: CASSWVPGGVETDEAFF
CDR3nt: TGTGCCAGCAGTTGGGTCCCAGGTGGGGTGGAGACCGATGAAGCTTTCTTT

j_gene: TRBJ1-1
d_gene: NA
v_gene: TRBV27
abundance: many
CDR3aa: CASSESPRRIGGHTEAFF
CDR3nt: TGTGCCAGCAGCGAAAGCCCCCGACGAATAGGTGGGCACACTGAAGCTTTCTTT

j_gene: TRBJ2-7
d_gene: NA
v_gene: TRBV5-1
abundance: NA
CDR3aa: CASSLAAGLEQYF
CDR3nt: TGCGCCAGCAGCTTGGCGGCGGGGCTTGAGCAGTACTTC

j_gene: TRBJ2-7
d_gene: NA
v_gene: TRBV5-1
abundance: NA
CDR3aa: CASNNGGISDEQYF
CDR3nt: TGCGCCAGCAACAACGGGGGAATCTCGGATGAGCAGTACTTC

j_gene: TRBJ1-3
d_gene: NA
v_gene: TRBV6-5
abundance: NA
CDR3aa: CASSYRTGPTVYPSGNTIYF
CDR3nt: TGTGCCAGCAGTTACCGTACGGGCCCAACAGTTTACCCGTCTGGAAACACCATATATTTT

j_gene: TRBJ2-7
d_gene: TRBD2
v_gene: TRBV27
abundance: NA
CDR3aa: CASSEIGVLAESYEQYF
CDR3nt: TGTGCCAGCAGCGAAATCGGGGTGCTAGCGGAGTCCTACGAGCAGTACTTC

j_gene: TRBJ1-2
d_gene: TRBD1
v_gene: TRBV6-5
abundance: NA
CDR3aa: CASSYSILGTGGTGGYTF
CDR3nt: TGTGCCAGCAGTTACTCGATTCTCGGGACAGGGGGTACGGGAGGCTACACCTTC

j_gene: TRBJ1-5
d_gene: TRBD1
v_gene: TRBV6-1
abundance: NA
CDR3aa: CASRRGQGGYQPQHF
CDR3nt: TGTGCCAGCAGGCGAGGACAGGGGGGCTATCAGCCCCAGCATTTT

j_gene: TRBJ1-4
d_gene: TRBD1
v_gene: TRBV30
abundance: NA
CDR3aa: CAWSRTGYGEKLFF
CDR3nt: TGTGCCTGGAGCCGGACAGGGTACGGTGAAAAACTGTTTTTT

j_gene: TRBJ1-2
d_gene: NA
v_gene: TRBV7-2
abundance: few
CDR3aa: CASSPRTVSRNYGYTF
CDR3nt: TGTGCCAGCAGCCCTCGGACAGTCAGTCGTAACTATGGCTACACCTTC

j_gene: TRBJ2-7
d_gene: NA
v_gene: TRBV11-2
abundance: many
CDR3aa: CASSGPTKNYEQYF
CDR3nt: TGTGCCAGCAGCGGGCCTACTAAGAACTACGAGCAGTACTTC

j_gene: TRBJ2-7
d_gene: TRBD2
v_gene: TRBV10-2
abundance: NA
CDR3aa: CASNTVGLAGGRGQYF
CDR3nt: TGCGCCAGCAATACCGTGGGACTAGCGGGAGGGCGCGGGCAGTACTTC

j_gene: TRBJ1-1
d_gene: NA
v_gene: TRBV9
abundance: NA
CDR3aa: CASSPDRGDPRQPNTEAFF
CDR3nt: TGTGCCAGCAGCCCCGACCGCGGAGATCCCAGACAGCCGAACACTGAAGCTTTCTTT

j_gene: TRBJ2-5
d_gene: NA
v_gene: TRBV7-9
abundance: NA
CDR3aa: CASSLDDTDTEETQYF
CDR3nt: TGTGCCAGCAGCTTAGATGACACGGACACGGAAGAGACCCAGTACTTC

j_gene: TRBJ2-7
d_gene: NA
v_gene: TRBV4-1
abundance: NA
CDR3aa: CASSQGVSREQYF
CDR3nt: TGCGCCAGCAGCCAGGGGGTTTCACGGGAGCAGTACTTC

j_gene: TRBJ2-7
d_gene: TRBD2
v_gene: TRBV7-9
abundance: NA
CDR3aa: CASSLGSSGWTYEQYF
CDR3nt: TGTGCCAGCAGCTTAGGCTCTAGCGGGTGGACCTACGAGCAGTACTTC

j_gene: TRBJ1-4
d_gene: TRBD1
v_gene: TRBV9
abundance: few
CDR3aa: CASTDDRESNEKLFF
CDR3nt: TGTGCCAGCACGGACGACAGGGAGAGTAATGAAAAACTGTTTTTT

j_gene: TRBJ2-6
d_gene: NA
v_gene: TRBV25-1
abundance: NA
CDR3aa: CASSVGANVLTF
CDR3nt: TGTGCCAGCAGTGTTGGGGCCAACGTCCTGACTTTC

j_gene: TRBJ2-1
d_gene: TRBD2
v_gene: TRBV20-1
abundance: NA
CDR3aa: CSAATSGSNEQFF
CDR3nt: TGCAGTGCTGCGACTAGCGGGAGCAATGAGCAGTTCTTC

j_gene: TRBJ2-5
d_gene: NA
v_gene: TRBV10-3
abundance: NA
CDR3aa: CAISESQRQETQYF
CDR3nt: TGTGCCATCAGTGAGTCACAGAGACAAGAGACCCAGTACTTC

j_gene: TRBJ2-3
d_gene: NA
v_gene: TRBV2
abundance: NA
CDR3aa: CASSDARRGADTQYF
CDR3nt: TGTGCCAGCAGTGATGCGCGGAGGGGGGCAGATACGCAGTATTTT

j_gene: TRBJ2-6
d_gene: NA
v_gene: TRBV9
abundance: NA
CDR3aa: CASSVGVTSGANVLTF
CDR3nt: TGTGCCAGCAGCGTAGGAGTGACTTCTGGGGCCAACGTCCTGACTTTC

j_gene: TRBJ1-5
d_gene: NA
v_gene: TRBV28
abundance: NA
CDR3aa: CASSLSVGGGGNQPQHF
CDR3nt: TGTGCCAGCAGTTTATCGGTCGGGGGAGGAGGCAATCAGCCCCAGCATTTT

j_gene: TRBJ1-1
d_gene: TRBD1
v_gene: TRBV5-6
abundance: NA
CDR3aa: CASSLAAPPGTAKAFF
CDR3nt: TGTGCCAGCAGCTTGGCCGCACCCCCGGGGACAGCGAAGGCTTTCTTT

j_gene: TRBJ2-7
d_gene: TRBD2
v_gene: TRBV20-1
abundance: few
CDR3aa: CSASPPLAGYEQYF
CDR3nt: TGCAGTGCTAGCCCCCCGCTAGCGGGATACGAGCAGTACTTC

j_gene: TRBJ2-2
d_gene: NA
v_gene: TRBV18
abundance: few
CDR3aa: CASSGKERTGELFF
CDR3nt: TGTGCCAGCTCAGGAAAGGAACGTACCGGGGAGCTGTTTTTT

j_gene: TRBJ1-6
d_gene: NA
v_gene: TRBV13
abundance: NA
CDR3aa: CASSLGVGGSPLHF
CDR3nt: TGTGCCAGCAGCTTGGGTGTAGGAGGATCACCCCTCCACTTT

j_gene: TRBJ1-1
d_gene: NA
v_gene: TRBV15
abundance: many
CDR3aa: CATSSRAPNTEAFF
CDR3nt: TGTGCCACCAGCAGCCGGGCCCCGAACACTGAAGCTTTCTTT

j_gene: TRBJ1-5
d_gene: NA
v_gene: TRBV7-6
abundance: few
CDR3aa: CASSFLSGGRNQPQHF
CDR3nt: TGTGCCAGCAGCTTCCTGTCCGGGGGACGCAATCAGCCCCAGCATTTT

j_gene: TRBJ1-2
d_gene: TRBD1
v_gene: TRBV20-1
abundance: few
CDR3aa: CSARDLGGRGQGGYGYTF
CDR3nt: TGCAGTGCTAGAGATTTAGGGGGCCGGGGACAGGGAGGGTATGGCTACACCTTC

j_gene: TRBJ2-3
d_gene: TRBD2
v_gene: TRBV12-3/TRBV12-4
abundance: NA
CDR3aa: CASRATSGSADTQYF
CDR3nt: TGTGCCAGCAGAGCGACTAGCGGGAGTGCAGATACGCAGTATTTT

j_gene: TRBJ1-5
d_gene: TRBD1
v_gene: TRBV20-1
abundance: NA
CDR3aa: CSAPSGGQPQHF
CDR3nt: TGCAGTGCTCCCTCAGGGGGGCAGCCCCAGCATTTT

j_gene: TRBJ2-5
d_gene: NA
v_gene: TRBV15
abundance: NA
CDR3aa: CATGGQNQETQYF
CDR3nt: TGTGCCACGGGGGGACAGAACCAAGAGACCCAGTACTTC

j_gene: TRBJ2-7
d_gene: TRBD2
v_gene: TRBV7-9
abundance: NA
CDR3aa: CASSLGTSGEGNEQYF
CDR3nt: TGTGCCAGCAGCTTGGGGACTAGCGGCGAGGGGAACGAGCAGTACTTC

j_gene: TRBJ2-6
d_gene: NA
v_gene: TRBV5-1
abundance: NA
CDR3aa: CASRAQGGGANVLTF
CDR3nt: TGCGCCAGCAGGGCGCAGGGCGGAGGGGCCAACGTCCTGACTTTC

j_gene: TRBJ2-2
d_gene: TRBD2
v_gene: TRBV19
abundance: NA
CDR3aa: CATGTSSAGELFF
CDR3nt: TGTGCCACCGGGACTAGTAGCGCCGGGGAGCTGTTTTTT

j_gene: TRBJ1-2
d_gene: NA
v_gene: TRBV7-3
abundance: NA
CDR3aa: CASSLDGPSGYGYTF
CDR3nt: TGTGCCAGCAGCTTGGATGGACCGTCTGGCTATGGCTACACCTTC

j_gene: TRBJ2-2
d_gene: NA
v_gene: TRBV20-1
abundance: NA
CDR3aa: CSASGIGTGELFF
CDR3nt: TGCAGTGCTAGCGGGATAGGCACCGGGGAGCTGTTTTTT

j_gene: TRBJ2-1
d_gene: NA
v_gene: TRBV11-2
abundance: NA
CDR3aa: CASGPGSSYNEQFF
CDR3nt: TGTGCCAGCGGGCCGGGATCCTCCTACAATGAGCAGTTCTTC

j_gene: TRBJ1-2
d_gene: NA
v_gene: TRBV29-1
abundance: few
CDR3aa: CSVDRGDGYTF
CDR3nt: TGCAGCGTTGACAGGGGAGATGGCTACACCTTC

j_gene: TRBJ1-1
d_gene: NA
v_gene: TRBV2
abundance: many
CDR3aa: CASGRGRGARSNTEAFF
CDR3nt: TGTGCCAGCGGACGCGGTCGGGGGGCCAGAAGTAACACTGAAGCTTTCTTT

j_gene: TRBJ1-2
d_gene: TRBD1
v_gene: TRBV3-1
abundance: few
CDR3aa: CASSQDAGGGYGYTF
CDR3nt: TGTGCCAGCAGCCAAGATGCAGGGGGCGGCTATGGCTACACCTTC